This is a list of T cell receptor beta chains from one sample in a study of T cells in Graves' hyperthyroidism and ophthalmopathy. TCRdb redid the calling of the multiplex PCR reads with MiXCR, one entry per CDR3 protein. This table holds about 510,000 distinct CDR3 sequences, around 15% found once. Sequenced input: blood. The receptor source for this set is a woman in her thirties or forties with Graves' hyperthyroidism. The CDR3 runs from the conserved cysteine through the conserved F or W. D genes are given only for firm matches. Not all rows give a size; the values are once, few, many and, for expanded clones, a class.

clone_size,v_call,cdr3_length,d_call,cdr3_aa
NA,TRBV19,14,NA,CASSTTDKNTEAFF
NA,TRBV6-7,17,NA,CASRFMLVVRSYNEQFF
NA,TRBV19,13,NA,CASSGTPNSPLHF
few,TRBV4-1,14,NA,CASSQDRADYEQYF
NA,TRBV12-3/TRBV12-4,14,TRBD1,CASIMTGAPNEQFF
many,TRBV28,16,TRBD2,CASSGLAGDLYNEQFF
NA,TRBV18,14,NA,CASSPSTQAYEQYF
once,TRBV20-1,13,NA,CSAGPYSTGELFF
NA,TRBV25-1,16,NA,CASRFTRTVRGYTIYF
many,TRBV6-1,14,NA,CASSERNTNYGYTF
few,TRBV6-1,14,TRBD1,CASSGQGASEKLFF
few,TRBV2,13,NA,CASSAGPGETQYF
NA,TRBV12-3/TRBV12-4,13,NA,CASSLSFDNEQFF
many,TRBV7-2,19,TRBD2,CASSKQGLAGSKSTDTQYF
NA,TRBV5-1,17,NA,CASSLDVGRSYNSPLHF
many,TRBV7-3,21,TRBD1,CASSPTPARDRAAGRGGEQFF
NA,TRBV5-6,16,NA,CASSSDSLLRVDGYTF
many,TRBV6-1,15,NA,CASSEGITGTDEQYF
NA,TRBV7-3,17,TRBD2,CASSLMQLAGGDNEQFF
many,TRBV7-8,15,NA,CASSLVSYSSYEQYF
NA,TRBV11-3,15,TRBD1,CASSPGTGGRYGYTF
many,TRBV5-5,12,NA,CASSLGTEKLFF
many,TRBV28,21,TRBD2,CASSPPGLAGGRVSSYNEQFF
few,TRBV9,13,NA,CASSVGADYGYTF
many,TRBV18,17,TRBD2,CASSGGTSGKYTDTQYF
many,TRBV7-9,15,NA,CASSPVGGRYYEQYF
once,TRBV11-2,15,NA,CASSLAYAWKDTQYF
NA,TRBV5-6,13,NA,CASSLPGWTEAFF
few,TRBV9,15,TRBD2,CASSAGLGPYNEQFF
many,TRBV5-1,14,TRBD1,CASSLEAGGGGYTF
many,TRBV3-1,15,NA,CASSQGSNRGYEQYF
few,TRBV7-9,15,TRBD2,CASSQGLAGFNEQFF
many,TRBV28,16,NA,CASSFSGGLLNTEAFF
NA,TRBV5-6,17,NA,CASSFLQTGTGANVLTF
many,TRBV11-2,15,NA,CASSFERMGRETQYF
many,TRBV28,15,TRBD1,CASSFGSGGGNTIYF
NA,TRBV29-1,18,TRBD2,CSVVSGTSGQRDTGELFF
many,TRBV7-9,14,NA,CASSPWVRETEAFF
NA,TRBV6-1,16,TRBD1,CASSYGLGQKTGELFF
few,TRBV19,13,NA,CASSSGDYTEAFF
NA,TRBV7-2,14,NA,CASSGGGDGNTIYF